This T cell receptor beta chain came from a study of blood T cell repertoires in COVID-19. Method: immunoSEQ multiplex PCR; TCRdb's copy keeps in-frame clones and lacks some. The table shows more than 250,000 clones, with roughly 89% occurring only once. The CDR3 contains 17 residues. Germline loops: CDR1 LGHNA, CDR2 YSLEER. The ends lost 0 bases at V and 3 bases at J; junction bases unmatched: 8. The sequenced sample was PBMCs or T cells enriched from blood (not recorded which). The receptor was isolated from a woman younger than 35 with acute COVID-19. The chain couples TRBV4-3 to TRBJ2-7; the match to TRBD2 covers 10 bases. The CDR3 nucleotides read TGCGCCAGCAGCCAAGAGGGACTCGGGACTAGCGACTACGAGCAGTACTTC. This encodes CASSQEGLGTSDYEQYF.